These 23 T cell receptor beta chains originate from one sample sequenced in a study of shared clonotypes between healthy human individuals. Clones were sequenced by immunoSEQ multiplex PCR, and TCRdb holds only the in-frame ones, with some missing. The data contain about 700,000 clones, approximately 74% of them singletons. The sequenced material came from memory CD4+ T cells sorted from blood. Subset denoted: CD45RA-negative fraction. The receptors here all came from a woman younger than 45 in good health.

V usage is TRBV18 and J usage is TRBJ1-1; no reliable D call. Germline CDR1 KGHSH, CDR2 LQKENI. The CDR3 contains 15 residues. V dropped 3 bases and J dropped 1 base, with 12 bases sitting between them. CDR3 in amino acids: CASSPAGSSNTEAFF. DNA for the CDR3: TGTGCCAGCTCACCCGCCGGGTCCTCGAACACTGAAGCTTTCTTT.

The V and J genes are TRBV7-9 and TRBJ1-1; D is unclear. The V and J ends lost 5 bases and 8 bases respectively, with 15 bases between them. Germline values: CDR1 SEHNR, CDR2 FQNEAQ (reference sequence). The CDR3 totals 13 residues. CDR3 DNA sequence: TGTGCCAGCAGCCTTGGGGTAGTTAACGAAGCTTTCTTT. Its protein is CASSLGVVNEAFF.

The V and J genes are TRBV4-1 and TRBJ1-2; D not certain. V shed 7 bases and J shed 4 bases, with 22 bases lying between them. The CDR3 runs to 16 residues. Germline loops: CDR1 MGHRA, CDR2 YSYEKL. The CDR3 bases are TGCGCCAGCACGCCCGGATTTACCGCGCGGGTCTATGGCTACACCTTC. This encodes CASTPGFTARVYGYTF.

The gene calls are TRBV7-2 and TRBJ2-1; 11 nucleotides agree with TRBD2. Germline V gene sequence: CDR1 SGHTA, CDR2 FQGNSA. The CDR3 has 15 amino acids. Trimming took 0 bases from V and 7 from J; bases not matched to a gene: 2. CDR3 protein: CASSLALAGGNEQFF. CDR3 bases: TGTGCCAGCAGCTTAGCGCTAGCGGGAGGTAATGAGCAGTTCTTC.

The gene calls are TRBV29-1 and TRBJ2-2; 12 bases line up with TRBD2. Germline CDR1 and CDR2: SQVTM and ANQGSEA. This CDR3 is built from 13 residues. J lost 5 bases, V lost 7 bases, and 2 bases had no gene match. The DNA for the CDR3 is TGCAGCGCTGGACTAGCGGGGACCGGGGAGCTGTTTTTT. Protein product: CSAGLAGTGELFF.

The rearrangement joins TRBV18 to TRBJ1-2; no clear D. The CDR3 spans 14 residues. The V and J ends lost 6 bases and 0 bases respectively, with 11 bases between them. CDR1 is KGHSH and CDR2 is LQKENI in the germline V gene. CDR3 protein: CASSPGQANYGYTF. CDR3 DNA sequence: TGTGCCAGCTCCCCCGGGCAGGCTAACTATGGCTACACCTTC.

This CDR3 is CASSLNSPAYQPQHF. CDR3 DNA: TGTGCCAGCAGTTTGAACTCCCCGGCGTATCAGCCCCAGCATTTT. The chain combines TRBV27 with TRBJ1-5; D uncertain. The CDR3 loop spans 15 amino acids. Looked up from germline, CDR1 is MNHEY and CDR2 is SMNVEV (reference sequence). Trimming pared 3 bases from V and 5 bases from J, leaving 14 bases between.

V usage is TRBV6-1 and J usage is TRBJ1-2, with 7 bases aligning to TRBD1. Germline assignment: CDR1 MNHNS and CDR2 SASEGT. V was clipped by 5 bases and J by 9 bases; unmatched bases: 9. CDR3 length: 13 residues. The CDR3: CASSQGTASRYTF. CDR3 DNA: TGTGCCAGCAGTCAAGGGACAGCCAGCCGCTACACCTTC.

This rearrangement joins TRBV7-7 to TRBJ2-1, with 13 positions matching TRBD2. Losses at the gene ends were 3 bases for V and 8 bases for J; bases not matched to a gene: 4. This CDR3 spans 15 amino acids. Germline values: CDR1 SSHAT, CDR2 FNYEAQ (reference sequence). The CDR3 spells CASSLGLAGFDEQFF. In DNA form, the CDR3 reads TGTGCCAGCAGCTTGGGACTAGCGGGATTTGATGAGCAGTTCTTC.

The chain recombines TRBV28 with TRBJ2-3; D call uncertain. Looked up from germline, CDR1 is MDHEN and CDR2 is SYDVKM. V lost 5 bases and J 1 base, leaving 10 bases between the germline ends. The CDR3 is made up of 14 amino acids. CDR3 region: CASSPSMGTDTQYF. CDR3 DNA: TGTGCCAGCAGTCCTAGTATGGGCACAGATACGCAGTATTTT.

V gene TRBV11-2 combines with J gene TRBJ1-2; 8 bases are shared with TRBD1. Trimming took 1 base from V and 4 from J; bases not matched to a gene: 8. Germline V gene data show CDR1 as SGHAT and CDR2 as FQNNGV. CDR3 length: 16 amino acids. The CDR3 DNA sequence: TGTGCCAGCAGCTTAGCGCAGGGGGCTTTTGGCTATGGCTACACCTTC. Its translation is CASSLAQGAFGYGYTF.

The chain recombines TRBV2 with TRBJ2-5, with D unclear. CDR3 size: 11 residues. V lost 6 bases to trimming and J lost 4 bases, with 6 bases between them. Germline V CDR1 and CDR2: SNHLY, FYNNEI. This CDR3 reads CASRIRETQYF. DNA for the CDR3: TGTGCCAGCAGGATTAGAGAGACCCAGTACTTC.

For the CDR3, the DNA is TGCGCCAGCAGCTTGGCACCAAGCGAGACCCAGTACTTC. Its translation: CASSLAPSETQYF. The chain links TRBV5-1 to TRBJ2-5, with D unresolved. The CDR3 runs 13 residues. Per germline, CDR1 SGHRS and CDR2 YFSETQ. The V end was cut by 0 bases, the J end by 5 bases, with 8 bases between.

The rearrangement joins TRBV21-1 to TRBJ2-7; TRBD2 is the table's D call and was not checked against the DNA. TRBV21-1 is termed a pseudogene. The CDR3 extends over 20 amino acids. The CDR3 region has the DNA TGTGCCAGCGTCTCGAGAACACTCCACCTCGGACTAGCGGACATCTACGAGCAGTACTTC. Its translation: CASVSRTLHLGLADIYEQYF.

The sample holds one count of this clone. The chain links TRBV28 to TRBJ2-2; 10 bases match TRBD2. The length of the CDR3 is 19 residues. The germline V gene encodes CDR1 MDHEN and CDR2 SYDVKM. V shed 4 bases, J shed 2 bases, and the junction held 13 bases outside the gene matches. In DNA form, the CDR3 reads TGTGCCAGCAGTTCGCCTCGCGGGGCTAGCGGGAGAAACACCGGGGAGCTGTTTTTT. Amino acid sequence: CASSSPRGASGRNTGELFF.

This sequence joins TRBV18 and TRBJ1-4; 10 bases align to TRBD1. CDR1 KGHSH and CDR2 LQKENI come from the germline V gene. The CDR3 is 15 amino acids. The junction had 9 bases not matched to a gene; V was cut back by 6 bases and J by 8 bases. The CDR3 DNA follows: TGTGCCAGCTCCCGATCGACAGGGGGCTTGGAAAAACTGTTTTTT. This sequence encodes CASSRSTGGLEKLFF. Full variable domain (remainder filled in from reference TRBV18 and TRBJ1-4): NAGVMQNPRHLVRRRGQEARLRCSPMKGHSHVYWYRQLPEEGLKFMVYLQKENIIDESGMPKERFSAEFPKEGPSILRIQQVVRGDSAAYFCASSRSTGGLEKLFFGSGTQLSVL.

The J gene is TRBJ2-5, the V gene TRBV7-9; D call uncertain. V was cut by 6 bases and J by 2 bases, with 10 bases left in between. CDR1 is SEHNR and CDR2 is FQNEAQ in the germline V gene (reference sequence). This CDR3 is 13 amino acids long. As DNA, the CDR3 is TGTGCCAGCAGGAGAAGGCGTCAAGAGACCCAGTACTTC. It is translated as CASRRRRQETQYF.

This chain links TRBV7-9 with TRBJ1-3; no reliable D call. Looked up from germline, CDR1 is SEHNR and CDR2 is FQNEAQ (reference sequence). There are 15 residues in the CDR3. Trimming took 6 bases from V and 2 from J, leaving 14 bases between them. The CDR3 loop reads CASSPSGVTGNTIYF. CDR3 DNA: TGTGCCAGCAGTCCCTCCGGGGTAACTGGAAACACCATATATTTT.

The chain uses TRBV28 and TRBJ2-7, with D uncertain. V was trimmed by 4 bases and J by 5 bases, leaving 12 bases between them. Germline CDR1 reads MDHEN; CDR2 reads SYDVKM. The CDR3 contains 13 residues. The CDR3, as DNA: TGTGCCAGCAGTTCCGCCGCCGGTGACGAGCAGTACTTC. It encodes CASSSAAGDEQYF.

This rearrangement joins TRBV5-6 to TRBJ2-7, with 10 bases fitting TRBD2. Germline loops: CDR1 SGHDT, CDR2 YYEEEE. The length of the CDR3 is 14 residues. Losses at the gene ends were 4 bases for V and 2 bases for J; bases not matched to a gene: 3. In nucleotides, the CDR3 is TGTGCCAGCAGCCCCACTAGCGGGGCCTACGAGCAGTACTTC. It codes for CASSPTSGAYEQYF.

The chain recombines TRBV7-9 with TRBJ2-1; D possibly corresponds to TRBD1 (5 bases). Germline CDR1 and CDR2: SEHNR and FQNEAQ (reference sequence). The length of the CDR3 is 18 residues. Trimming shortened V by 6 bases and J by 3 bases, and 24 bases separated the two germline ends. The CDR3 DNA sequence: TGTGCCAGCAGTCTAAGGTCTAGGCTAGGGGATTTCTACAATGAGCAGTTCTTC. This codes for CASSLRSRLGDFYNEQFF.

The chain links TRBV11-2 to TRBJ1-2; tentative D call: TRBD1 (5 bases). The CDR3 runs to 14 residues. V lost 5 bases, J lost 4 bases, and 14 bases lay in between. From germline, CDR1 is SGHAT and CDR2 FQNNGV. CDR3 sequence reads: CASSMGRSSYGYTF. CDR3 bases: TGTGCCAGCAGCATGGGACGCTCCTCCTATGGCTACACCTTC.

This clone was found once. This rearrangement joins TRBV25-1 to TRBJ2-7; 11 nucleotides line up with TRBD2. V lost 3 bases and J lost 5; bases outside the gene matches: 9. Germline CDR1 and CDR2: MGHDK and SYGVNS. CDR3 size: 16 residues. DNA for the CDR3: TGTGCCAGCAGTGACCCTCGGACTAGCGGGTCCCACGAGCAGTACTTC. Its translation is CASSDPRTSGSHEQYF.